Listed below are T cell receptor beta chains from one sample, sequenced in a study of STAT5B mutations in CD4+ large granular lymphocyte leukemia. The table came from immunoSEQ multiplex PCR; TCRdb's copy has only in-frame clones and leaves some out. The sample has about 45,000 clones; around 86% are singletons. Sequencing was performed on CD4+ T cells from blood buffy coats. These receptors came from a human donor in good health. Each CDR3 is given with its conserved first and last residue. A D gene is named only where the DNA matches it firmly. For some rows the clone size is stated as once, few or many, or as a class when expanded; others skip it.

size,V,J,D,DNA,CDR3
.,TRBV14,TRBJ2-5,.,TGTGCCAGCAGCCAAGACCAAGAGACCCAGTACTTC,CASSQDQETQYF
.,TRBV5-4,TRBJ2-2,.,TGTGCCAGCAGCCCCGGGGGTAGCGGGAACACCGGGGAGCTGTTTTTT,CASSPGGSGNTGELFF
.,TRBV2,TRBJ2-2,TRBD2,TGTGCCAGCAGTCCCCCGGGACTAGCTCCGGGGGAGCTGTTTTTT,CASSPPGLAPGELFF
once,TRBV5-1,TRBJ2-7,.,TGCGCCAGCAGCACGGACAGTACGTCCTACGAGCAGTACTTC,CASSTDSTSYEQYF
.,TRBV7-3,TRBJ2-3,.,TGTGCCAGCAGCTCGTGGACGGGGTCAGGGACAGATACGCAGTATTTT,CASSSWTGSGTDTQYF
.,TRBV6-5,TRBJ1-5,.,TGTGCCAGCAGTTACTCGTGGCCCCCAGATCAGCCCCAGCATTTT,CASSYSWPPDQPQHF
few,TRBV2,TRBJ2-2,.,TGTGCCATCGGGGGAACCGGGGAGCTGTTTTTT,CAIGGTGELFF
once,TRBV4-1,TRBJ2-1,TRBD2,TGCGCCAGCAGCCAAGATAGACTAGCGGGAGGGAATGAGCAGTTCTTC,CASSQDRLAGGNEQFF
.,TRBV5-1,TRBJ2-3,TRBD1,TGCGCCAGCAGCTCCGGGACAGGGCCCCGAGGCACAGATACGCAGTATTTT,CASSSGTGPRGTDTQYF
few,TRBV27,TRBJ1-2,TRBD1,TGTGCCAGCAGTTTAACGCTCGGGACAGGACCCTTCTATGGCTACACCTTC,CASSLTLGTGPFYGYTF
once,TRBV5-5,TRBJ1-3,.,TGTGCCAGCAACACGGGACCGAACTCTGGAAACACCATATATTTT,CASNTGPNSGNTIYF
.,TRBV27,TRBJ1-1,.,TGTGCCAGCAGTTTGCTAACATCAGGGGTCGGAAACACTGAAGCTTTCTTT,CASSLLTSGVGNTEAFF
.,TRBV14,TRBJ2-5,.,TGTGCCAGCAGCCGGACGCCGGGACAGCGGGGAGAGACCCAGTACTTC,CASSRTPGQRGETQYF
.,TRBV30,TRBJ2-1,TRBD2,TGTGCCTGGAGTGGGCTAGCGGACAATGAGCAGTTCTTC,CAWSGLADNEQFF
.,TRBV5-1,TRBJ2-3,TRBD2,TGCGCCAGCAGCTTGGTTGTGGCTAGCGGGAGCGATACGCAGTATTTT,CASSLVVASGSDTQYF
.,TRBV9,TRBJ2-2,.,TGTGCCAGCAGCGTAGGAGGAGGGGGGAACACCGGGGAGCTGTTTTTT,CASSVGGGGNTGELFF
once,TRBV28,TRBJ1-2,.,TGTGCCAGCAGCCCTAGCAGCCAGCATGGCTACACCTTC,CASSPSSQHGYTF
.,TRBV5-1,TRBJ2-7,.,TGCGCCAGCAGCTTGGGGCTAGGCTACGAGCAGTACTTC,CASSLGLGYEQYF
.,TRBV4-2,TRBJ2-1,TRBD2,TGTGCCAGCAGCCAAGATAGAACGGGAGGGTTAAATGAGCAGTTCTTC,CASSQDRTGGLNEQFF
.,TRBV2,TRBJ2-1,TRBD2,TGTGCCAGCCAAAAGGGACTAGCGGGAGTCAATGAGCAGTTCTTC,CASQKGLAGVNEQFF
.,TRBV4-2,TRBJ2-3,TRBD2,TGTGCCAGCAGCCAAAAAGGGCTAGCGGGAGGAACAGATACGCAGTATTTT,CASSQKGLAGGTDTQYF
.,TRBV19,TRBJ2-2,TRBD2,TGTGCCAGTACTAGACTAGCACAGAACACCGGGGAGCTGTTTTTT,CASTRLAQNTGELFF
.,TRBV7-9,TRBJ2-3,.,TGTGCCAGCAGCTTAGCTGCGTACAGCACAGATACGCAGTATTTT,CASSLAAYSTDTQYF
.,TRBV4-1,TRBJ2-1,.,TGCGCCAGCAGCCTGCGCGAGGGAGAGGGGAAGGTGAATGAGCAGTTCTTC,CASSLREGEGKVNEQFF
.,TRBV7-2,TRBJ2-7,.,TGTGCCAGCAGCTTAGCAGGGGTCTCCTACGAGCAGTACTTC,CASSLAGVSYEQYF
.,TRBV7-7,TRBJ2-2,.,TGTGCCAGCAGCTTGAGGGGGAACACCGGGGAGCTGTTTTTT,CASSLRGNTGELFF